The T cell receptor beta chain under discussion was sequenced for a study of OX40 agonist ivuxolimab in advanced cancers. The wider study: Prior therapy, whether anti-PD-1, anti-PD-L1 or anti-CTLA-4, was allowed, and about 40% had some.

This CDR3 has 15 residues. CDR1 SGHTA and CDR2 FQGNSA come from the germline V gene. The J segment lost 2 bases and the V segment lost 7 bases, leaving 10 bases of the junction unmatched. Exclusion of a patient followed from autoimmune disease history or systemic immunosuppression. TCRdb's table, derived via immunoSEQ multiplex PCR, lists solely in-frame clones and lacks some. The profile shows more than 45,000 clones, roughly 90% of them singletons. The sequenced sample was CD4+ or CD8+ T cells sorted from blood, obtained in a trial of the OX40 agonist ivuxolimab. The clonotype comes from an adult with an advanced solid tumor such as melanoma, head and neck, liver or kidney cancer. The V call is TRBV7-2, the J call TRBJ2-5; 7 nucleotides line up with TRBD2. The CDR3 DNA is TGTGCCAGCACTATAGCCCCCGGGGGGCAAGAGACCCAGTACTTC. Translation: CASTIAPGGQETQYF.